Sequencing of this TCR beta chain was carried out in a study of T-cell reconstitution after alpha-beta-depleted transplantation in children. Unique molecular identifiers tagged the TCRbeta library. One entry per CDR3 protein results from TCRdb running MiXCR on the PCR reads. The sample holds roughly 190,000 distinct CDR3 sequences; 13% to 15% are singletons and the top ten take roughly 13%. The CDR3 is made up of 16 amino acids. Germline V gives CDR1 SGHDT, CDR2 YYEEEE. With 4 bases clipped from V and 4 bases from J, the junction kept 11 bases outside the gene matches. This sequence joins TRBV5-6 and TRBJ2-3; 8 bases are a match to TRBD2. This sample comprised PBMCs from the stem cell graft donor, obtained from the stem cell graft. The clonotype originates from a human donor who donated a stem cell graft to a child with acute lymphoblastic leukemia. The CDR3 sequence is CASSGNAGGGADTQYF. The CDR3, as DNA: TGTGCCAGCAGCGGTAATGCGGGGGGCGGAGCAGATACGCAGTATTTT. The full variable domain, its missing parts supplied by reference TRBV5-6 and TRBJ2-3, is DAGVTQSPTHLIKTRGQQVTLRCSPKSGHDTVSWYQQALGQGPQFIFQYYEEEERQRGNFPDRFSGHQFPNYSSELNVNALLLGDSALYLCASSGNAGGGADTQYFGPGTRLTVL.